This is a list of T cell receptor beta chains from one sample in a study of blood T cells in healthy people across ages. TCRdb reanalysed the 5' RACE reads using MiXCR and keeps one entry per CDR3 protein. The data show around 1,500,000 distinct CDR3 sequences, 28% seen once. The sequencing sample was made of blood. These receptors were obtained from a woman aged 25 to 39 in good health. Both conserved end residues are trimmed from each CDR3.

>TRBV2|TRBJ2-7
ASGPGQGNEQY
>TRBV27|TRBJ1-5
ASSLYQTGGNQPQH
>TRBV20-1|TRBJ2-1
SATGPPGQF
>TRBV20-1|TRBJ2-3
SARVASGTDTQY
>TRBV4-3|TRBJ2-7
ASSQVIVSGSPYEQY
>TRBV20-1|TRBJ1-5
SARDGSYDQPQH
>TRBV6-6|TRBJ2-3
ASSPLLDTQY
>TRBV5-1|TRBJ2-7
ACNSGGATYEQY
>TRBV5-1|TRBJ2-5
ASSSQSPAQETQY
>TRBV20-1|TRBJ2-3
SARDLFEGDTQY
>TRBV10-3|TRBJ2-7
SISENYEQY
>TRBV20-1|TRBJ2-3
SASIGGGTDTQY
>TRBV5-1|TRBJ1-2
ASSLDGTGGIEGGYT
>TRBV7-8|TRBJ2-6
ASSFTPGQQAVAGANVLT
>TRBV5-1|TRBJ2-1
ASSRLAGGDPGYNEQF
>TRBV6-1|TRBJ2-4
ASSRDRADKNIQY
>TRBV29-1|TRBJ2-7
SVERRRGRLPERY
>TRBV10-3|TRBJ1-5
AISEEQPSNQPQH
>TRBV28|TRBJ2-5
ASTPDRAQETQY
>TRBV20-1|TRBJ2-1
SARLREGRRATYNEQF
>TRBV29-1|TRBJ2-1
SLEIADAGSRF
>TRBV2|TRBJ2-1
ASLPGLAGKEQF
>TRBV4-3|TRBJ2-3
ASSQNPGLAGGVVDTQY
>TRBV5-1|TRBJ2-1
ASSSANSNNEQF
>TRBV3-1|TRBJ2-7
ASSQVNNEQY
>TRBV7-2|TRBJ2-5
ASSARAGGETQY
>TRBV7-9|TRBJ2-3
ASSLRLAGGRTDTQY
>TRBV5-1|TRBJ1-2
ASSETGGIYGYT
>TRBV6-1|TRBJ1-2
ASSESGRYGYT
>TRBV12-3/TRBV12-4|TRBJ1-3
ASSLVPGVSGNTIY
>TRBV20-1|TRBJ1-5
SARSGTGGAQPQH
>TRBV7-2|TRBJ2-3
ASTLQGTDTQY
>TRBV30|TRBJ2-3
AWSVTVYAGGKSDTQY
>TRBV9|TRBJ2-1
ASSVTGFTDEQF
>TRBV5-5|TRBJ1-5
ASSLVGQPSVQPQH
>TRBV16|TRBJ1-2
ASSQLPGGKYGYT
>TRBV18|TRBJ2-3
ASSPGDRYTDTQY
>TRBV9|TRBJ2-1
ASSPQGFGEQF
>TRBV5-1|TRBJ1-4
ASSPQGIVGEKLF
>TRBV4-1|TRBJ1-4
ASSPVEGNEKLF